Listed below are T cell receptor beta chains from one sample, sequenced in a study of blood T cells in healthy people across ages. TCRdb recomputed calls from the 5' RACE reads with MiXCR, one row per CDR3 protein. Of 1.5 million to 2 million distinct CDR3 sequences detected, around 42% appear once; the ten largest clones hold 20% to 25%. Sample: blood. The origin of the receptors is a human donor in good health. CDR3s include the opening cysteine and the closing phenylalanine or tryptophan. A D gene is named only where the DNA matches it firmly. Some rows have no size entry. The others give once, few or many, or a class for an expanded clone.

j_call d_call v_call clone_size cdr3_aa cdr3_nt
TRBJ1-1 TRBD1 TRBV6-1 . CAGDLGQAGAEAFF TGTGCCGGAGATCTAGGACAGGCTGGAGCTGAAGCTTTCTTT
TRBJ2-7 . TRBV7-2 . CASSPYATLTYEQYF TGTGCCAGCAGCCCATATGCGACCCTTACCTACGAGCAGTACTTC
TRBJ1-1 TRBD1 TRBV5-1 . CASQGQGTAEAFF TGCGCCAGCCAGGGACAGGGAACGGCTGAAGCTTTCTTT
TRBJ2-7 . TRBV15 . CATSRARTSLMGGEQYF TGTGCCACCAGCAGAGCCCGGACATCACTTATGGGGGGAGAGCAGTACTTC
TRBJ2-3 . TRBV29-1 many CSVAVVADTQYF TGCAGCGTTGCTGTGGTTGCAGATACGCAGTATTTT
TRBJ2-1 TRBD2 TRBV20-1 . CSARGGGRLHEQFF TGCAGTGCTAGAGGGGGGGGTCGTCTTCATGAGCAGTTCTTC
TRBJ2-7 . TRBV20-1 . CSASGVRLYEQYF TGCAGTGCCTCGGGGGTTCGTCTCTACGAGCAGTACTTC
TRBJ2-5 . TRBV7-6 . CASSHLRGRNGRETQYF TGTGCCAGCAGCCACCTTCGGGGCCGGAACGGGCGAGAGACCCAGTACTTC
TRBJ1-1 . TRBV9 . CASSARDVNPEAFF TGTGCCAGCAGCGCGCGGGACGTCAATCCTGAAGCTTTCTTT
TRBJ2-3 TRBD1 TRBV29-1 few CSVADRVGGFTQYF TGCAGCGTTGCCGACAGGGTGGGTGGTTTCACGCAGTATTTT
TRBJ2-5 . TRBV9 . CASSDGSHSYQTQYF TGTGCCAGCAGCGACGGCAGCCATAGTTACCAGACCCAGTACTTC
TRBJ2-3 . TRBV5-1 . CASSFSDNGDTQYF TGCGCCAGCAGCTTCTCGGATAATGGAGATACGCAGTATTTT
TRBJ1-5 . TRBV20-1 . CSAEKTGQSNDQPQHF TGCAGTGCGGAAAAAACAGGACAGAGTAATGATCAGCCCCAGCATTTT
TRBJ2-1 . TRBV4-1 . CASSQGTVQYNEQFF TGCGCCAGCAGCCAAGGAACTGTTCAATACAATGAGCAGTTCTTC
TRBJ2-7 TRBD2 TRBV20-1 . CSAAPSGGRPRSYEQYF TGCAGTGCTGCACCCTCGGGGGGGCGGCCTAGATCCTACGAGCAGTACTTC
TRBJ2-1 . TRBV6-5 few CASSSPPGLQFF TGTGCCAGCAGTTCCCCTCCGGGGTTACAGTTCTTC
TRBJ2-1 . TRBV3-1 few CASSQDGANHNEQFF TGTGCCAGCAGCCAAGATGGGGCAAATCACAATGAGCAGTTCTTC
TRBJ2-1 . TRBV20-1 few CSAPGAGSYNEQFF TGCAGTGCTCCCGGGGCAGGTAGCTACAATGAGCAGTTCTTC
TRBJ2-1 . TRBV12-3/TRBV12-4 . CASSLGSPEQFF TGTGCCAGCAGTTTAGGTTCCCCTGAGCAGTTCTTC
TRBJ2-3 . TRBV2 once CASSAWGEQYF TGTGCCAGCAGTGCCTGGGGGGAGCAGTATTTT
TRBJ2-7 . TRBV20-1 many CSATRIDEQYF TGCAGTGCTACTAGAATCGACGAGCAGTACTTC
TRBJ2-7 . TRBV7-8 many CASSYILGLSYEQYF TGTGCCAGCTCTTACATCCTCGGGCTGTCCTACGAGCAGTACTTC
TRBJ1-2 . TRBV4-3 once CAGSPLGTRHFYGYTF TGCGCCGGCAGCCCCCTAGGGACACGCCACTTCTATGGCTACACCTTC
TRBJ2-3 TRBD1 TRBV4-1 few CASSLTQGARTDTQYF TGCGCCAGCAGCCTAACTCAGGGGGCGCGGACAGATACGCAGTATTTT
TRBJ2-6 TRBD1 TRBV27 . CASRPGQGAGGANVLTF TGTGCCAGCAGACCGGGACAGGGGGCTGGTGGGGCCAACGTCCTGACTTTC
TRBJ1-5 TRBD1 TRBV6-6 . CASKNRGEFDQPQHF TGTGCCAGCAAAAACAGGGGGGAGTTTGATCAGCCCCAGCATTTT
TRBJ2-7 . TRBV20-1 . CSASTRWNEQYF TGCAGTGCTAGCACCAGGTGGAACGAGCAGTACTTC
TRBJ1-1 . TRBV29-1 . CSVLPIESWTEAFF TGCAGCGTTCTACCTATCGAATCGTGGACTGAAGCTTTCTTT
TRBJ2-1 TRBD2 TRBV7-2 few CASRSGGEQFF TGTGCCAGCAGGTCCGGGGGGGAGCAGTTCTTC
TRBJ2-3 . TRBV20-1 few CSAKRNREVTDTQYF TGCAGTGCTAAGAGGAACAGGGAGGTTACAGATACGCAGTATTTT
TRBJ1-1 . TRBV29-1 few CSVQQQRGEAFF TGCAGCGTCCAGCAACAGAGAGGTGAAGCTTTCTTT
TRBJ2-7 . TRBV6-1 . CASSEIGAGHEQYF TGTGCCAGCAGTGAAATTGGGGCAGGCCACGAGCAGTACTTC
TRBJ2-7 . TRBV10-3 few CAISPTSPEQYF TGTGCCATCAGCCCTACTAGTCCCGAGCAGTACTTC
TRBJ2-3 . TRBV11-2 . CASSFLNGADTQYF TGTGCCAGCAGCTTCCTTAACGGGGCAGATACGCAGTATTTT
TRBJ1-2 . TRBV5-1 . CASNKGTEDGYTF TGCGCCAGCAACAAAGGGACGGAAGATGGCTACACCTTC
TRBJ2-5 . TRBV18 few CASSPRGGTQETQYF TGTGCCAGCTCACCACGAGGTGGTACGCAAGAGACCCAGTACTTC
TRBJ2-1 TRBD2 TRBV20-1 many CSARPSGGGDGQFF TGCAGTGCTAGACCTAGCGGGGGAGGGGATGGGCAGTTCTTC
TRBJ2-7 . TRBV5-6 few CASTSLSESYEQYF TGTGCCAGCACCTCTCTCTCCGAATCATACGAGCAGTACTTC
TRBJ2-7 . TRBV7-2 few CASSPGPREQYF TGTGCCAGCAGCCCGGGACCTAGGGAGCAGTACTTC
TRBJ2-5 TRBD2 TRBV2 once CASSLGLAGQETRYF TGTGCCAGCAGTCTGGGACTAGCGGGGCAAGAGACCCGGTACTTC
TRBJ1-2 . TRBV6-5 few CASSYSKFESRGRNYGYTF TGTGCCAGCAGTTACTCGAAATTCGAGTCTAGGGGCAGGAACTATGGCTACACCTTC
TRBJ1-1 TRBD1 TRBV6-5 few CASTLNRGYTEAFF TGTGCCAGCACCCTCAACAGGGGGTATACTGAAGCTTTCTTT
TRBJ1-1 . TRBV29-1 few CSVELKGTKGTEAFF TGCAGCGTTGAATTGAAGGGGACGAAGGGTACGGAAGCTTTCTTT